The 8 T cell receptor beta chains below come from one sample, sequenced in a study of blood T cell repertoires in COVID-19. The protocol was immunoSEQ multiplex PCR, while the TCRdb copy is restricted to in-frame clones and leaves out a portion. The table includes over 350,000 clones, 90% to 95% detected once. The sample taken for sequencing was PBMCs or T cells enriched from blood (not recorded which). The receptors were sampled from a woman between 35 and 50 years old who had been exposed to COVID-19.

The chain carries TRBV11-2 and TRBJ2-2; D is uncertain. Per germline, CDR1 SGHAT and CDR2 FQNNGV. The CDR3 totals 13 residues. The V end lost 5 bases, the J end lost 0 bases, and 4 bases lay between the germline ends. CDR3 sequence reads: CASSPSNTGELFF. CDR3 nucleotide sequence: TGTGCCAGCAGCCCCTCGAACACCGGGGAGCTGTTTTTT.

The chain links TRBV13 to TRBJ2-1; 7 bases agree with TRBD2. Germline CDR1 reads PRHDT; CDR2 reads FYEKMQ (reference sequence). V trimming: 5 bases; J trimming: 8 bases; junction bases outside the gene matches: 9. The CDR3 has 14 residues. CDR3 sequence: CASSRRGTMDEQFF. The DNA for the CDR3 is TGTGCCAGCAGCCGCCGCGGGACTATGGATGAGCAGTTCTTC.

CDR3 nucleotide sequence: TGTGCCAGCAGCTCATTCTCCTACGAGCAGTACTTC. It is translated as CASSSFSYEQYF. The V gene is TRBV7-2, the J gene TRBJ2-7; D not resolved. CDR3 size: 12 residues. Germline V gives CDR1 SGHTA, CDR2 FQGNSA. Trimming took 4 bases from V and 0 from J, leaving 4 bases between them.

The chain recombines TRBV29-1 with TRBJ2-1, with a possible D match to TRBD1 (6 bases). Deletions cut 2 bases from V and 13 bases from J, with 18 bases between. Germline CDR1 reads SQVTM; CDR2 reads ANQGSEA. The CDR3 is 13 amino acids. Written as DNA, the CDR3 is TGCAGCGTTGAACCTACCTTCCAGGGGCTTCAGTTCTTC. The encoded protein is CSVEPTFQGLQFF.

This clone was detected only once. The rearrangement joins TRBV6-6 to TRBJ1-2; no firm D call. The CDR3 covers 14 residues. V lost 2 bases, J lost 5 bases, and 12 bases lay in between. Germline CDR1 and CDR2: MNHNY and SVGAGI (reference sequence). For the CDR3, the DNA is TGTGCCAGCAGTTACAAGGACTCTTCTTATGGCTACACCTTC. Protein sequence: CASSYKDSSYGYTF.

V gene TRBV5-1 combines with J gene TRBJ1-1; no reliable D call. The CDR3 extends over 13 amino acids. CDR1 and CDR2 (germline): SGHRS, YFSETQ. V was cut by 0 bases and J by 3 bases, with 6 bases left in between. The chain's CDR3 is CASSLGRDTEAFF. CDR3 coding DNA: TGCGCCAGCAGCTTGGGGAGGGACACTGAAGCTTTCTTT. The full variable domain, in which reference TRBV5-1 and TRBJ1-1 provide the parts outside the CDR3, is KAGVTQTPRYLIKTRGQQVTLSCSPISGHRSVSWYQQTPGQGLQFLFEYFSETQRNKGNFPGRFSGRQFSNSRSEMNVSTLELGDSALYLCASSLGRDTEAFFGQGTRLTVV.

The V gene is TRBV19, the J gene TRBJ1-3, with D tentatively TRBD1 (6 bases). The CDR3 has 15 residues. Germline assignment: CDR1 LNHDA and CDR2 SQIVND (reference sequence). V lost 6 bases and J 4 bases, leaving 16 bases between the germline ends. CDR3 sequence (DNA): TGTGCCAGTAGCCAAACAGGGACAAAAGGAAACACCATATATTTT. Encoded protein: CASSQTGTKGNTIYF.

This sequence joins TRBV7-2 and TRBJ1-2; D gene unclear. V shed 1 base and J shed 8 bases, with 8 bases lying between them. The CDR3 is made up of 12 amino acids. CDR1 SGHTA and CDR2 FQGNSA come from the germline V gene. The CDR3 DNA reads as TGTGCCAGCAGCTTAGAGTACAGAGGCTACACCTTC. Translation gives CASSLEYRGYTF.